The rows below give T cell receptor beta chains drawn from one sample of a study of monozygotic twins with inflammatory bowel disease. Reprocessing the 5' RACE reads, TCRdb reports a single entry for every CDR3 protein and omits DNA. Across approximately 330,000 distinct CDR3 sequences, the top ten clones capture around 2% of the sample. Sequenced sample: blood. The receptors shown here come from a human donor with ulcerative colitis or Crohn's disease, or a healthy co-twin of an affected twin (not recorded which). CDR3s include the opening cysteine and the closing phenylalanine or tryptophan. Fields, in order: CDR3 length, V gene, J gene, CDR3 protein.

length: 11; V: TRBV2; J: TRBJ1-2; CDR3: CASSEGPSVTF
length: 11; V: TRBV12-3/TRBV12-4; J: TRBJ1-2; CDR3: CASSDNYGYTF
length: 12; V: TRBV27; J: TRBJ1-2; CDR3: CASSSQGYGYTF
length: 15; V: TRBV14; J: TRBJ1-3; CDR3: CASSLNTPTGNTIYF
length: 14; V: TRBV12-3/TRBV12-4; J: TRBJ1-5; CDR3: CASSEGRLFQPQHF
length: 14; V: TRBV20-1; J: TRBJ2-7; CDR3: CSARPPGGTYEQYF
length: 11; V: TRBV20-1; J: TRBJ2-3; CDR3: CSAPLSRWQYF
length: 14; V: TRBV18; J: TRBJ2-3; CDR3: CASSPREYTDTQYF
length: 13; V: TRBV6-1; J: TRBJ2-7; CDR3: CAITGTGPYEQYF
length: 15; V: TRBV28; J: TRBJ2-1; CDR3: CAISRKLAGVNEQFF
length: 14; V: TRBV4-1; J: TRBJ1-5; CDR3: CASSQVGGIQPQHF
length: 14; V: TRBV19; J: TRBJ1-5; CDR3: CASNRDSSNQPQHF
length: 13; V: TRBV5-1; J: TRBJ1-2; CDR3: CASSPGQSYGYTF
length: 12; V: TRBV29-1; J: TRBJ1-2; CDR3: CSGDNVGKGYTF
length: 14; V: TRBV4-1; J: TRBJ1-1; CDR3: CASSRQTQNTEAFF
length: 13; V: TRBV29-1; J: TRBJ1-1; CDR3: CSVDGGSNTEAFF
length: 14; V: TRBV4-3; J: TRBJ2-2; CDR3: CASSLAGATGELFF
length: 16; V: TRBV4-1; J: TRBJ2-7; CDR3: CASSELELAPIYEQYF
length: 15; V: TRBV9; J: TRBJ2-2; CDR3: CASSHRTENTGELFF
length: 15; V: TRBV3-1; J: TRBJ1-1; CDR3: CASSLLPGVNTEAFF
length: 16; V: TRBV7-9; J: TRBJ2-2; CDR3: CASSLAGAANTGELFF
length: 14; V: TRBV5-4; J: TRBJ2-1; CDR3: CASSPTGTYNEQFF
length: 15; V: TRBV5-6; J: TRBJ1-1; CDR3: CASSGPTGYDTEAFF
length: 16; V: TRBV3-1; J: TRBJ2-5; CDR3: CASSSIGTGNQETQYF
length: 12; V: TRBV6-6; J: TRBJ2-1; CDR3: CASSFDGREQFF
length: 13; V: TRBV4-3; J: TRBJ1-1; CDR3: CASSQGRYGVAFF
length: 15; V: TRBV14; J: TRBJ2-1; CDR3: CASSSSGGAYNEQFF
length: 17; V: TRBV4-1; J: TRBJ2-1; CDR3: CASSRTRQGATYNEQFF
length: 14; V: TRBV27; J: TRBJ1-1; CDR3: CASSLHDRWGFQLF
length: 14; V: TRBV5-1; J: TRBJ2-7; CDR3: CASRLLPSSYEQYF
length: 16; V: TRBV4-3; J: TRBJ2-5; CDR3: CASSQDLGTSTGTQYF
length: 18; V: TRBV7-2; J: TRBJ2-3; CDR3: CASSLARGAAAGTDTQYF
length: 18; V: TRBV9; J: TRBJ1-1; CDR3: CASSGSPGDRETNTEAFF
length: 16; V: TRBV4-1; J: TRBJ1-4; CDR3: CASSQVGGRSSKELFF
length: 16; V: TRBV4-1; J: TRBJ1-2; CDR3: CASSQLTGPTNYGYTF
length: 13; V: TRBV20-1; J: TRBJ2-7; CDR3: CSAYSGTHYEQYF